This TCR beta chain was profiled in a study of T cells after yellow fever vaccination. As for the study in general: The fractions with low cell numbers were processed using SMART-Seq v4 Ultra Low Input.

This clonotype showed up just a few times. Its antigen is unknown. Trimming cost V 3 bases and J 3 bases, with 12 bases left between them. The CDR3 contains 14 residues. CDR1 is LNHDA, CDR2 SQIVND, per germline (reference sequence). Conversion of TCR transcripts into cDNA relied on 5'RACE template switching, which added a universal primer site and UMIs. TCRdb reanalysed the 5' RACE reads using MiXCR and keeps one entry per CDR3 protein. Here the sample spans approximately 510,000 distinct CDR3 sequences, just over 20% being singletons. The study's findings and limits: Post-booster reappearance was seen for most primary-vaccination clones (around 96% CD4, 80% to 90% CD8).

The source of this sequence is a man between 18 and 29 years old who received the YFV17D yellow fever vaccine. This chain joins TRBV19 and TRBJ2-7; possible D gene TRBD1, 6 bases. The starting material was PBMCs, obtained roughly 20 days after the first yellow fever vaccination. This CDR3 reads CASSMSQGSYEQYF. DNA for the CDR3: TGTGCCAGTAGTATGAGTCAGGGGAGCTACGAGCAGTACTTC.